Listed here is a single T cell receptor beta chain. Described time point: peripheral blood 6 weeks after treatment start. This entry is derived from a study of PD-L1 blockade in urothelial cancer. Germline CDR1 SEHNR, CDR2 FQNEAQ (reference sequence). Trimming took 6 bases from V and 5 from J; bases not matched to a gene: 10. CDR3 length: 16 residues. Sequencing used immunoSEQ multiplex PCR; TCRdb keeps in-frame clones, though not all of them. Of around 69,000 clones in the sample, approximately 90% were seen once. The V call is TRBV7-9, the J call TRBJ2-5; 12 bases match TRBD1. Sample: PBMCs, taken around atezolizumab (anti-PD-L1) treatment. This TCR was sampled from a woman at least 80 years old with urothelial cancer. CDR3 bases: TGTGCCAGCAGACGTGGGACAGGGGGCTTAGCGGAGACCCAGTACTTC. Translation gives CASRRGTGGLAETQYF.